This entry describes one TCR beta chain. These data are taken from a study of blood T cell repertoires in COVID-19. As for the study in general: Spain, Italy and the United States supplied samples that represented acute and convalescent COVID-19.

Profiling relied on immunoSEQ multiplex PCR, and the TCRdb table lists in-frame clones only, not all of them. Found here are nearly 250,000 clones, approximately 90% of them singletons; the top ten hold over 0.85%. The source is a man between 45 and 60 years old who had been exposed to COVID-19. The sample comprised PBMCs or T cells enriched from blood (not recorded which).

The CDR3 nucleotides read TGTGCCAGCACCTCCGAGGGTACTAACATTCAGTACTTC. Its protein product is CASTSEGTNIQYF. The gene calls are TRBV7-3 and TRBJ2-4; D might be TRBD2 (5 bases). Germline V gene lookup returns CDR1 SGHTA and CDR2 FQGTGA. The ends were cut back, 7 bases at V and 7 bases at J, with 14 bases in the middle. The length of the CDR3 is 13 residues. Supplemented by reference TRBV7-3 and TRBJ2-4, the full variable domain reads GAGVSQTPSNKVTEKGKYVELRCDPISGHTALYWYRQSLGQGPEFLIYFQGTGAADDSGLPNDRFFAVRPEGSVSTLKIQRTERGDSAVYLCASTSEGTNIQYFGAGTRLSVL.